These 6 T cell receptor beta chains were all obtained from the same sample, sequenced in a study of T cell clones after liver transplantation. Clones were read by immunoSEQ multiplex PCR, and TCRdb kept only the in-frame ones, dropping some. The sample holds about 74,000 clones, over 70% seen once. Source: CD4+ T cells from blood, taken before liver transplant. These receptors were obtained from a human donor who received a liver transplant.

This CDR3 reads CASSPKSGSNNEQFF. The CDR3 region has the DNA TGTGCCAGCTCACCTAAGAGCGGGAGTAACAATGAGCAGTTCTTC. V is TRBV18 and J is TRBJ2-1, with 8 bases fitting TRBD2. V gave up 3 bases and J gave up 5 bases; unmatched junction bases: 6. This CDR3 is 15 amino acids long. The germline V gene encodes CDR1 KGHSH and CDR2 LQKENI.

The chain employs TRBV21-1 and TRBJ2-1; the D call of TRBD2 is as the table states it, not checked on the DNA. TRBV21-1 is a pseudogene segment. The CDR3 extends over 17 amino acids. CDR3 nucleotide sequence: TGTGCCAGCATGCAAGGCGGAGGGCCCGAAGCCTACAATGAGCAGTTCTTC. This encodes CASMQGGGPEAYNEQFF.

The V and J genes are TRBV9 and TRBJ2-2; 9 bases line up with TRBD2. The length of the CDR3 is 15 residues. The germline V gene encodes CDR1 SGDLS and CDR2 YYNGEE. Trimming removed 6 bases from V and 8 bases from J; junction bases left unmatched: 11. For the CDR3, the DNA is TGTGCCAGCACCAGCGGGACTAGCTTCGGGGGGGAGCTGTTTTTT. Protein: CASTSGTSFGGELFF.

The rearrangement links TRBV30 to TRBJ2-1; weak D call: TRBD1 (5 bases). Germline lookup yields CDR1 GTSNPN and CDR2 SVGIG (reference sequence). The CDR3 runs to 14 residues. Trimming left V 3 bases short and J 3 bases short, with 12 bases between. CDR3 DNA: TGTGCCTGGAGACAGGTGGCCGTCTACAATGAGCAGTTCTTC. Encoded protein: CAWRQVAVYNEQFF.

This clone was observed a single time. This chain links TRBV7-3 with TRBJ2-1, with D possibly TRBD2 on 6 matching bases. CDR1 and CDR2 from the germline V gene are SGHTA and FQGTGA. Trimming cost V 5 bases and J 0 bases, with 8 bases left between them. This CDR3 region has 14 residues. The CDR3 DNA is TGTGCCAGCAGCGACGGGAGCTCCTACAATGAGCAGTTCTTC. It codes for CASSDGSSYNEQFF.

J is TRBJ2-7 and V is TRBV5-1; tentative D call: TRBD2 (6 bases). The CDR3 is 12 residues long. Germline loops: CDR1 SGHRS, CDR2 YFSETQ. V was trimmed by 4 bases and J by 8 bases, leaving 13 bases between them. DNA for the CDR3: TGCGCCAGCAGCACGGAGGGACGGAAGCAGTACTTC. It translates to CASSTEGRKQYF. Drawing the rest from reference TRBV5-1 and TRBJ2-7, the complete variable domain is KAGVTQTPRYLIKTRGQQVTLSCSPISGHRSVSWYQQTPGQGLQFLFEYFSETQRNKGNFPGRFSGRQFSNSRSEMNVSTLELGDSALYLCASSTEGRKQYFGPGTRLTVT.